The rows below give T cell receptor beta chains drawn from one sample of a study of T cell repertoires and HLA-DP antigens. Here immunoSEQ multiplex PCR was the method, and the copy in TCRdb shows in-frame clones only, minus some. The sample holds 75,000 to 90,000 clones; around 86% are singletons and the top ten take 1.5% to 2%. Their antigens remain unidentified. Sequenced input: CD4+ T cells from PBMCs. These receptor sequences come from a man aged 45 to 65 in good health and CMV-seronegative. Each CDR3 is given with its conserved first and last residue. The order of the fields is V gene, J gene, CDR3 protein.

TRBV30	TRBJ1-4	CAWSKRDLREKLFF
TRBV11-3	TRBJ2-6	CASSFSGSGANVLTF
TRBV18	TRBJ2-3	CASSPRTGGTDTQYF
TRBV5-4	TRBJ2-5	CASSLVGAQETQYF
TRBV19	TRBJ2-6	CASSTRTASSGANVLTF
TRBV7-6	TRBJ2-2	CASSSVRGDGTGELFF
TRBV5-6	TRBJ1-2	CASSLDYGYTF
TRBV9	TRBJ1-3	CASSSGSGNTIYF
TRBV2	TRBJ1-1	CASSFSGQYEAFF
TRBV2	TRBJ1-2	CASSVMDSPNYGYTF
TRBV11-2	TRBJ1-4	CASSPRTGNNEKLFF
TRBV7-3	TRBJ2-1	CASSLEGQGSYNEQFF
TRBV2	TRBJ1-6	CASKTQGAASPLHF
TRBV9	TRBJ1-2	CASSVEAGGPNYGYTF
TRBV30	TRBJ2-7	CAWSATLAGGGEQYF
TRBV19	TRBJ2-7	CASSLGGLAYEQYF
TRBV30	TRBJ2-7	CAWRLMGGEQYF
TRBV30	TRBJ2-3	CASLRAGRADTQYF
TRBV5-3	TRBJ1-5	CAYRGNQPQHF
TRBV5-1	TRBJ2-3	CASSLGRWTDTQYF
TRBV15	TRBJ1-5	CATSRDRRDGQPQHF
TRBV7-2	TRBJ2-4	CASRPPQGGKNIQYF
TRBV19	TRBJ2-3	CASSYGQGAGDTQYF
TRBV7-2	TRBJ1-2	CASSLAGRPTERYGYTF
TRBV4-1	TRBJ2-5	CASSQARQDEGETQYF
TRBV18	TRBJ1-3	CASSSKTLGGGNTIYF
TRBV28	TRBJ2-5	CASNRHRDRLQETQYF
TRBV30	TRBJ2-3	CAWSRQQLGTDTQYF
TRBV19	TRBJ1-1	CASGWGGRNTEAFF
TRBV9	TRBJ1-5	CASSLGERQPQHF
TRBV28	TRBJ2-2	CASSGLFPGELFF
TRBV7-9	TRBJ2-5	CASSFGNLGETQYF
TRBV7-9	TRBJ2-7	CASSWKVGTSGMYEQYF
TRBV30	TRBJ1-6	CAWSVRGLAGGADSPLHF
TRBV7-2	TRBJ2-2	CASTHNTGELFF
TRBV6-1	TRBJ1-3	CASSGRSGNTIYF
TRBV2	TRBJ2-7	CASKGGYYEQYF
TRBV10-1	TRBJ2-3	CASSAGRTGTDTQYF
TRBV5-8	TRBJ1-1	CASSLHGVGGRGTEAFF
TRBV9	TRBJ2-1	CASSAPGTSGGAVQFF
TRBV30	TRBJ1-4	CAWSVRGVGYEKLFF
TRBV15	TRBJ1-2	CATSRDPPNYGYTF
TRBV19	TRBJ1-4	CASSSRGGLRNEKLFF
TRBV11-2	TRBJ2-5	CASSFEGRVQETQYF
TRBV5-1	TRBJ2-3	CASSFSVGVLADTQYF
TRBV2	TRBJ2-7	CASSPTSGEQYF
TRBV30	TRBJ1-1	CAWSVALNTEAFF